Shown below are 25 T cell receptor beta chains from a single sample sequenced in a study of shared clonotypes between healthy human individuals (dated by TCRdb to 2020 to 2021). Library preparation employed the immunoSEQ multiplex PCR assay. As stored in TCRdb, this immuneACCESS dataset retains in-frame rearrangements with V and J assigned. A fraction of the clones does not appear; measured against another copy, unresolved V genes explain less than half of the discrepancy, and the remainder lacks a known reason. For this sample there are about 1 million clones; roughly 80% appear just once. The leading ten clones occupy 1.4% of the sample. The sequenced material came from memory CD4+ T cells sorted from blood. What the cell subset or site label conveys for this sample: CD45RA-negative fraction. The receptors here all came from a man in his late teens or twenties in good health.

V is TRBV2 and J is TRBJ1-2, with 9 bases that match TRBD1. The length of the CDR3 is 14 residues. Germline V lookup: CDR1 SNHLY, CDR2 FYNNEI. After removal of 7 bases from V and 0 bases from J, the junction contained 3 bases not matched to a gene. DNA for the CDR3: TGTGCCAGCAAACAGGGGGCATCTAACTATGGCTACACCTTC. Its protein product is CASKQGASNYGYTF.

J is TRBJ1-3 and V is TRBV10-3; D may be TRBD1 (6 bases). This CDR3 is built from 14 residues. Trimming removed 6 bases at V and 0 bases at J, with 9 bases between. Germline V CDR1 and CDR2: ENHRY, SYGVKD. CDR3: CAIRDSSSGNTIYF. CDR3 DNA sequence: TGTGCCATCAGGGACAGCTCCTCTGGAAACACCATATATTTT.

Only a few counts were recorded for this clone. J is TRBJ1-2 and V is TRBV11-2, with D unresolved. The CDR3 length is 14 residues. Trimming took 0 bases from V and 4 from J, leaving 9 bases between them. The germline V gene encodes CDR1 SGHAT and CDR2 FQNNGV. CDR3 in amino acids: CASSLDISSYGYTF. In nucleotides, the CDR3 is TGTGCCAGCAGCTTAGACATCAGTTCCTATGGCTACACCTTC. Full variable domain (missing parts from reference TRBV11-2 and TRBJ1-2): EAGVAQSPRYKIIEKRQSVAFWCNPISGHATLYWYQQILGQGPKLLIQFQNNGVVDDSQLPKDRFSAERLKGVDSTLKIQPAKLEDSAVYLCASSLDISSYGYTFGSGTRLTVV.

The genes are TRBV4-2 and TRBJ2-3; 13 positions match TRBD2. The germline gives CDR1 LGHNA, CDR2 YNFKEQ. The CDR3 sequence is 17 residues long. Losses at the gene ends were 4 bases for V and 5 bases for J; bases not matched to a gene: 9. The CDR3 reads CASSPQTSGGPGDTQYF. CDR3 bases: TGTGCCAGCAGCCCACAGACTAGCGGGGGGCCGGGAGATACGCAGTATTTT.

The table lists this clone with a few counts. The V gene is TRBV6-6, the J gene TRBJ1-6; 8 bases agree with TRBD1. The CDR3 runs 13 residues. Germline V gene sequence: CDR1 MNHNY, CDR2 SVGAGI (reference sequence). The trim removed 5 bases at V and 11 bases at J, leaving 5 bases unmatched. CDR3 in DNA: TGTGCCAGCAGTGACAGGGGATCCCCACCCCTCCACTTT. This sequence encodes CASSDRGSPPLHF.

This chain connects TRBV9 to TRBJ2-3, with D perhaps TRBD2 (5 bases). The ends were cut back, 0 bases at V and 1 base at J, with 15 bases in the middle. Germline CDR1 reads SGDLS; CDR2 reads YYNGEE. The CDR3 sequence is 17 residues long. CDR3 protein: CASSVAIRWERTDTQYF. The DNA of the CDR3 is TGTGCCAGCAGCGTAGCAATTCGGTGGGAGCGCACAGATACGCAGTATTTT.

This clone was seen a few times. This chain links TRBV9 with TRBJ2-3, with D hard to call. Germline-derived CDR1 and CDR2 are SGDLS and YYNGEE. V was cut by 4 bases and J by 2 bases, with 8 bases left in between. This CDR3 has 13 amino acids. The CDR3 region has the DNA TGTGCCAGCAGCACCCAGGTCACAGATACGCAGTATTTT. Residues: CASSTQVTDTQYF.

The chain recombines TRBV29-1 with TRBJ2-1, with D perhaps being TRBD1 or TRBD2 (5 bases each). There are 17 residues in the CDR3. V was clipped by 6 bases and J by 0 bases, with 21 bases between them. The germline gives CDR1 SQVTM, CDR2 ANQGSEA. CDR3 sequence: CSVGPADWSSSYNEQFF. In DNA form, the CDR3 reads TGCAGCGTGGGACCCGCGGACTGGTCGAGCTCCTACAATGAGCAGTTCTTC.

This chain connects TRBV7-2 to TRBJ2-2; D is possibly TRBD2 (5 bases). The CDR3 covers 13 residues. CDR1 is SGHTA and CDR2 is FQGNSA in the germline V gene. V gave up 4 bases and J gave up 6 bases, with 9 bases separating them. CDR3 DNA sequence: TGTGCCAGCAGCTCCGGACTCCCCGGGGAGCTGTTTTTT. Translating it yields CASSSGLPGELFF.

The chain combines TRBV6-6 with TRBJ1-4; D is ambiguous. The CDR3 consists of 13 residues. The V end was cut by 8 bases, the J end by 11 bases, with 18 bases between. CDR1 MNHNY and CDR2 SVGAGI come from the germline V gene (reference sequence). CDR3: CASASGSSGKLFF. CDR3 sequence (DNA): TGTGCCAGCGCCAGTGGGTCGAGTGGGAAACTGTTTTTT.

The chain joins TRBV5-1 to TRBJ2-2; the D is unclear. Between the trimmed V and J ends, which lost 1 base and 0 bases, there was a span of 10 bases. Germline CDR1 and CDR2: SGHRS and YFSETQ. The CDR3 has 16 amino acids. CDR3 loop: CASSLIGSSNTGELFF. For the CDR3, the DNA is TGCGCCAGCAGCTTGATCGGGTCCTCGAACACCGGGGAGCTGTTTTTT.

This clone was seen a handful of times. The chain links TRBV7-9 to TRBJ1-2; no definite D call. From germline, CDR1 is SEHNR and CDR2 FQNEAQ (reference sequence). This CDR3 is 13 amino acids long. Trimming pared 5 bases from V and 3 bases from J, leaving 10 bases between. CDR3 sequence: CASSIEGYYGYTF. The CDR3 nucleotides are TGTGCCAGCAGCATCGAGGGTTACTATGGCTACACCTTC.

For this clone: Other DNA sequences of this sample code for an identical CDR3. V and J are TRBV7-9 and TRBJ1-1; 10 bases map to TRBD1. The CDR3 loop spans 14 amino acids. Germline V gene sequence: CDR1 SEHNR, CDR2 FQNEAQ (reference sequence). Trimming at V came to 4 bases and at J to 3 bases, leaving 2 bases not matched to a gene. The CDR3 loop reads CASSSGQGDTEAFF. DNA for the CDR3: TGTGCCAGCAGCTCCGGACAGGGGGACACTGAAGCTTTCTTT.

V usage is TRBV30 and J usage is TRBJ1-5; the D gene is possibly TRBD1 (5 bases). The germline V and J ends were trimmed by 0 bases and 1 base, with 13 bases remaining between them. The CDR3 is 16 amino acids. The V gene's germline CDR1 is GTSNPN and CDR2 SVGIG (reference sequence). CDR3 DNA sequence: TGTGCCTGGAGTGTAGGGAGGGGATACAGCAATCAGCCCCAGCATTTT. Its protein is CAWSVGRGYSNQPQHF.

This chain joins TRBV9 and TRBJ2-7; D may be TRBD2 (6 bases). Per the germline V gene, CDR1 is SGDLS and CDR2 is YYNGEE. This CDR3 is built from 17 residues. V lost 0 bases and J lost 2, with 18 bases in between. CDR3 in DNA: TGTGCCAGCAGCGTAGCTGACGGGAGAGGACCCCCCTACGAGCAGTACTTC. This codes for CASSVADGRGPPYEQYF.

The rearrangement joins TRBV7-2 to TRBJ2-3; the D gene is possibly TRBD2 (5 bases). V dropped 5 bases and J dropped 0 bases, with 15 bases sitting between them. CDR1 is SGHTA, CDR2 FQGNSA, per germline. The CDR3 is 16 residues long. CDR3 protein: CASSLDLGGSTDTQYF. In DNA form, the CDR3 reads TGTGCCAGCAGCCTGGACCTCGGCGGGAGCACAGATACGCAGTATTTT.

In its sample, this clone was seen once. The genes are TRBV6-4 and TRBJ2-7; 9 positions agree with TRBD2. The ends lost 2 bases at V and 3 bases at J; junction bases unmatched: 11. The CDR3 is 17 residues long. Per the germline V gene, CDR1 is MRHNA and CDR2 is SNTAGT. The CDR3 region is CASSDKLPSGDVYEQYF. DNA of the CDR3: TGTGCCAGCAGTGACAAACTGCCTAGCGGGGATGTCTACGAGCAGTACTTC.

V is TRBV5-5 and J is TRBJ1-6, with D maybe TRBD1 (5 bases). Deletions cut 3 bases from V and 6 bases from J, with 16 bases between. The CDR3 extends over 16 amino acids. Per the germline V gene, CDR1 is SGHKS and CDR2 is YYEKEE (reference sequence). CDR3 in DNA: TGTGCCAGCAGCTCCCGGAGGGACCTGGCTAATTCACCCCTCCACTTT. It translates to CASSSRRDLANSPLHF.

This clone was seen a few times. Other nucleotide sequences from this sample produce the same CDR3. The chain joins TRBV2 to TRBJ2-3; D is perhaps TRBD1 or TRBD2 (5 bases each). Trimming pared 6 bases from V and 2 bases from J, leaving 12 bases between. The germline V gene encodes CDR1 SNHLY and CDR2 FYNNEI. The CDR3 length is 14 residues. CDR3 in amino acids: CASSEGLSTDTQYF. In DNA, the CDR3 is TGTGCCAGCAGCGAGGGGCTCTCCACAGATACGCAGTATTTT.

About this clone itself: The identical CDR3 is also encoded by other nucleotide sequences in the sample. The chain is built from TRBV5-1 and TRBJ1-1; D possibly corresponds to TRBD1 (6 bases). Germline lookup yields CDR1 SGHRS and CDR2 YFSETQ. The CDR3 runs 14 residues. The V end lost 4 bases, the J end lost 1 base, and 11 bases lay between the germline ends. The CDR3 region is CASSLAGENTEAFF. CDR3 bases: TGCGCCAGCAGCCTGGCAGGGGAGAACACTGAAGCTTTCTTT.

The CDR3 DNA is TGTGCCAGCTCACCACTCACGGCGGGGAACAGCTACGAGCAGTACTTC. This gives the protein CASSPLTAGNSYEQYF. V is TRBV18 and J is TRBJ2-7; D is perhaps TRBD2 (6 bases). Germline assignment: CDR1 KGHSH and CDR2 LQKENI. This CDR3 has 16 amino acids. V was trimmed by 1 base and J by 3 bases, leaving 16 bases between them.

The V call is TRBV18, the J call TRBJ1-1; tentatively, D is TRBD1 (5 bases). The CDR3 runs 15 residues. Germline V gene lookup returns CDR1 KGHSH and CDR2 LQKENI. Trimming removed 1 base at V and 2 bases at J, with 11 bases between. CDR3: CASSPRGDANTEAFF. The CDR3 region has the DNA TGTGCCAGCTCACCACGGGGGGACGCTAACACTGAAGCTTTCTTT.

This chain joins TRBV10-1 and TRBJ1-2; 9 nucleotides line up with TRBD1. Trimming cost V 5 bases and J 7 bases; bases outside gene matches: 5. The germline V gene encodes CDR1 WNHNN and CDR2 SYGVQD (reference sequence). This CDR3 is 13 amino acids long. The CDR3 here is CASSPRTGAGYTF. DNA for the CDR3: TGCGCCAGCAGTCCGAGGACAGGGGCTGGCTACACCTTC.

A word on this clone: The conserved final phenylalanine or tryptophan is absent from the CDR3, which likely points to a read error. The limits of the CDR3 on the DNA are not certain, so only TCRdb's listed CDR3 is given. V is TRBV7-6 and J is TRBJ1-2. Germline V gives CDR1 SGHVS, CDR2 FNYEAQ. A total of 14 residues make up the CDR3, ends included. The CDR3 region is CASSALFDPPDLFL.

This chain links TRBV30 with TRBJ1-2; unclear D gene. Germline V gene data show CDR1 as GTSNPN and CDR2 as SVGIG (reference sequence). The CDR3 has 16 amino acids. Trimming took off 0 bases at V and 2 bases at J, with 16 bases between the two ends. The CDR3 bases are TGTGCCTGGAGTGTGAATACAATCCGGAGCAACTATGGCTACACCTTC. It yields the protein CAWSVNTIRSNYGYTF.